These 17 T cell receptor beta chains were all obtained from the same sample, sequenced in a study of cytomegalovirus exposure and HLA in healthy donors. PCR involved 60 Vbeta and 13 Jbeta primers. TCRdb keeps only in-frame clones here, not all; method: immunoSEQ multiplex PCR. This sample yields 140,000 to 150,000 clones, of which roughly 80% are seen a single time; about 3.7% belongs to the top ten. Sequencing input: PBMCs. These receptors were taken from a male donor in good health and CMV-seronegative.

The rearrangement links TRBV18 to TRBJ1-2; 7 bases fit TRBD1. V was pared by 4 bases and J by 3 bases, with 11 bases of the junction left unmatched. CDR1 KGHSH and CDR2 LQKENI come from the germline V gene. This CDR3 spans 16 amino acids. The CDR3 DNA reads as TGTGCCAGCTCACTCACGGACAGGACGTTTGACTATGGCTACACCTTC. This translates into CASSLTDRTFDYGYTF.

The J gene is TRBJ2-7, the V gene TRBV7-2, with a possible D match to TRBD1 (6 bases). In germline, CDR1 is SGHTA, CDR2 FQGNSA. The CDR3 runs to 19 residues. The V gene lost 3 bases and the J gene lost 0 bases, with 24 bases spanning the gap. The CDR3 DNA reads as TGTGCCAGCAGCTTTTGGGGCAGCGCAGGGGTCGGCGGCTCCTACGAGCAGTACTTC. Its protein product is CASSFWGSAGVGGSYEQYF.

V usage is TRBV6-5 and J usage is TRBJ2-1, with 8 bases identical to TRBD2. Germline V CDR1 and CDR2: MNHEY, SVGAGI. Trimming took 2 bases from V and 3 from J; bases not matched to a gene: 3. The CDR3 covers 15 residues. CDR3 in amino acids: CASSYEGTSYNEQFF. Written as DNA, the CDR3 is TGTGCCAGCAGTTACGAGGGGACTAGCTACAATGAGCAGTTCTTC.

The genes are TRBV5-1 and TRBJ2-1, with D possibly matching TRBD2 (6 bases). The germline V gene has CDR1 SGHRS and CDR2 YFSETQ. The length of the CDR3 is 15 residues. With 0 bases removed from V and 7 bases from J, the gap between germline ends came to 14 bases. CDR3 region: CASSLGARLVNEQFF. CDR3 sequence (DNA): TGCGCCAGCAGCTTGGGGGCTAGACTAGTAAATGAGCAGTTCTTC.

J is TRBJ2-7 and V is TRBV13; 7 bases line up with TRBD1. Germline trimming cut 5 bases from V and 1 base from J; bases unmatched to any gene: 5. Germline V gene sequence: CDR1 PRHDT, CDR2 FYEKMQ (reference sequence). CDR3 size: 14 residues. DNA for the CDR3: TGTGCCAGCAGCCCCGGACAGGCTTCCTACGAGCAGTACTTC. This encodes CASSPGQASYEQYF.

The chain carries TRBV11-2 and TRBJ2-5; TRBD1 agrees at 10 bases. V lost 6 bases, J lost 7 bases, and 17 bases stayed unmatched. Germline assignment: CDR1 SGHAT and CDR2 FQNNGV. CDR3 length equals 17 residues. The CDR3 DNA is TGTGCCAGCAGACCCAGGGGGACAGGGGCTCTCGTGGGGACCCAGTACTTC. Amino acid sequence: CASRPRGTGALVGTQYF.

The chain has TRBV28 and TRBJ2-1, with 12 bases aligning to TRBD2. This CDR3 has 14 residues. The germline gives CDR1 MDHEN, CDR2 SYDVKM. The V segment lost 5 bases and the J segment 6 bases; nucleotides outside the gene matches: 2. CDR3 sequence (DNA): TGTGCCAGCAGTCTAGCGGGAGGGGTCAATGAGCAGTTCTTC. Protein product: CASSLAGGVNEQFF.

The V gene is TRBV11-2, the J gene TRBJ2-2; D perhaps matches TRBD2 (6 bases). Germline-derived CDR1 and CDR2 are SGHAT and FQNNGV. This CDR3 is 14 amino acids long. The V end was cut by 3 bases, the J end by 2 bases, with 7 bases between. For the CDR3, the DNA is TGTGCCAGCAGCTTCGGGGGAAACACCGGGGAGCTGTTTTTT. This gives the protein CASSFGGNTGELFF. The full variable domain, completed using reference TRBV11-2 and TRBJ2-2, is EAGVAQSPRYKIIEKRQSVAFWCNPISGHATLYWYQQILGQGPKLLIQFQNNGVVDDSQLPKDRFSAERLKGVDSTLKIQPAKLEDSAVYLCASSFGGNTGELFFGEGSRLTVL.

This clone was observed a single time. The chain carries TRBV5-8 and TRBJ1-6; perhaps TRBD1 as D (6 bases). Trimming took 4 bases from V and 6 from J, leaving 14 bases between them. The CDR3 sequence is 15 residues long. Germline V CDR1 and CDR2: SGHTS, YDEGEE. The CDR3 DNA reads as TGTGCCAGCAGCCCGACAGGTCGTAGTAATTCACCCCTCCACTTT. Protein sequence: CASSPTGRSNSPLHF. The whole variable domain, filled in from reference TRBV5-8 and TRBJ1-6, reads EAGVTQSPTHLIKTRGQQATLRCSPISGHTSVYWYQQALGLGLQFLLWYDEGEERNRGNFPPRFSGRQFPNYSSELNVNALELEDSALYLCASSPTGRSNSPLHFGNGTRLTVT.

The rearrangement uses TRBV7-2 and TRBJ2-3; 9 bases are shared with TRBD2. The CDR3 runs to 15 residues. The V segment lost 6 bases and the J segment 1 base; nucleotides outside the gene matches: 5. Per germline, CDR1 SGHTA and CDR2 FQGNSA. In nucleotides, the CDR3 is TGTGCCAGCAGGCCAGGCGGGGGGGGCACAGATACGCAGTATTTT. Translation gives CASRPGGGGTDTQYF.

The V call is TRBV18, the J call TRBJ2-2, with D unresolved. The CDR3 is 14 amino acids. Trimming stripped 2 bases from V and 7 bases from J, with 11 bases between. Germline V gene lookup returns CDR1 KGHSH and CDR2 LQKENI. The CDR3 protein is CASSPDFLDGELFF. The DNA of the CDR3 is TGTGCCAGCTCACCAGACTTTTTGGACGGGGAGCTGTTTTTT.

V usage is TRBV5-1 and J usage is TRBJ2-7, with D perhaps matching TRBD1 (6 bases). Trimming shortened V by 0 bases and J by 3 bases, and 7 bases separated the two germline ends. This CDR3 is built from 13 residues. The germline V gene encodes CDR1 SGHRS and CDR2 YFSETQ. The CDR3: CASSLEGGYEQYF. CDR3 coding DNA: TGCGCCAGCAGCTTGGAAGGGGGCTACGAGCAGTACTTC. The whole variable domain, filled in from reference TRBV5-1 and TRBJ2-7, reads KAGVTQTPRYLIKTRGQQVTLSCSPISGHRSVSWYQQTPGQGLQFLFEYFSETQRNKGNFPGRFSGRQFSNSRSEMNVSTLELGDSALYLCASSLEGGYEQYFGPGTRLTVT.

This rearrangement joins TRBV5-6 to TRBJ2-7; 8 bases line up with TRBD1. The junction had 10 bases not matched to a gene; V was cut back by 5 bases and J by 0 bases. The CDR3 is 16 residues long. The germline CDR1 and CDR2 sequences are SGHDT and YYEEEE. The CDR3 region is CASRQKGQESSYEQYF. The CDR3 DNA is TGTGCCAGCAGGCAGAAGGGACAGGAGAGCTCCTACGAGCAGTACTTC.

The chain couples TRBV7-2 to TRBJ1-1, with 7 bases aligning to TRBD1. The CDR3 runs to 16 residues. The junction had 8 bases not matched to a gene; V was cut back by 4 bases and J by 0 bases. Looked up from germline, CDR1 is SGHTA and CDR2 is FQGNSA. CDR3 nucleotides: TGTGCCAGCAGCTGGAACAGGGGAGCCATGAACACTGAAGCTTTCTTT. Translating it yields CASSWNRGAMNTEAFF.

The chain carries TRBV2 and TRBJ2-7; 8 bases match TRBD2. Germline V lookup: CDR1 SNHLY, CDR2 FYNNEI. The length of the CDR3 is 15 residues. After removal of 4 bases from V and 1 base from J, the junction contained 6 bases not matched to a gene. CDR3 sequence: CASSAPASGSYEQYF. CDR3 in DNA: TGTGCCAGCAGTGCGCCGGCTAGCGGGTCCTACGAGCAGTACTTC. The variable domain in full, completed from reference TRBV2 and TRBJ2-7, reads EPEVTQTPSHQVTQMGQEVILRCVPISNHLYFYWYRQILGQKVEFLVSFYNNEISEKSEIFDDQFSVERPDGSNFTLKIRSTKLEDSAMYFCASSAPASGSYEQYFGPGTRLTVT.

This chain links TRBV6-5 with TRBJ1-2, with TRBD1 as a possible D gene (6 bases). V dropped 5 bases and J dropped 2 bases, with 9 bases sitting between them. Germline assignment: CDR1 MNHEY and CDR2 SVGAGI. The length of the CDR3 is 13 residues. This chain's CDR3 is CASSLDSNYGYTF. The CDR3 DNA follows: TGTGCCAGCAGTCTGGACAGCAACTATGGCTACACCTTC.

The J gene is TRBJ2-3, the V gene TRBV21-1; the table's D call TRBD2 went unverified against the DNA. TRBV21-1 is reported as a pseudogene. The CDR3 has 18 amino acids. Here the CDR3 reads CATRSGTSGGACTDTQYF. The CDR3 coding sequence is TGTGCCACCCGATCGGGGACTAGCGGGGGGGCATGCACAGATACGCAGTATTTT.